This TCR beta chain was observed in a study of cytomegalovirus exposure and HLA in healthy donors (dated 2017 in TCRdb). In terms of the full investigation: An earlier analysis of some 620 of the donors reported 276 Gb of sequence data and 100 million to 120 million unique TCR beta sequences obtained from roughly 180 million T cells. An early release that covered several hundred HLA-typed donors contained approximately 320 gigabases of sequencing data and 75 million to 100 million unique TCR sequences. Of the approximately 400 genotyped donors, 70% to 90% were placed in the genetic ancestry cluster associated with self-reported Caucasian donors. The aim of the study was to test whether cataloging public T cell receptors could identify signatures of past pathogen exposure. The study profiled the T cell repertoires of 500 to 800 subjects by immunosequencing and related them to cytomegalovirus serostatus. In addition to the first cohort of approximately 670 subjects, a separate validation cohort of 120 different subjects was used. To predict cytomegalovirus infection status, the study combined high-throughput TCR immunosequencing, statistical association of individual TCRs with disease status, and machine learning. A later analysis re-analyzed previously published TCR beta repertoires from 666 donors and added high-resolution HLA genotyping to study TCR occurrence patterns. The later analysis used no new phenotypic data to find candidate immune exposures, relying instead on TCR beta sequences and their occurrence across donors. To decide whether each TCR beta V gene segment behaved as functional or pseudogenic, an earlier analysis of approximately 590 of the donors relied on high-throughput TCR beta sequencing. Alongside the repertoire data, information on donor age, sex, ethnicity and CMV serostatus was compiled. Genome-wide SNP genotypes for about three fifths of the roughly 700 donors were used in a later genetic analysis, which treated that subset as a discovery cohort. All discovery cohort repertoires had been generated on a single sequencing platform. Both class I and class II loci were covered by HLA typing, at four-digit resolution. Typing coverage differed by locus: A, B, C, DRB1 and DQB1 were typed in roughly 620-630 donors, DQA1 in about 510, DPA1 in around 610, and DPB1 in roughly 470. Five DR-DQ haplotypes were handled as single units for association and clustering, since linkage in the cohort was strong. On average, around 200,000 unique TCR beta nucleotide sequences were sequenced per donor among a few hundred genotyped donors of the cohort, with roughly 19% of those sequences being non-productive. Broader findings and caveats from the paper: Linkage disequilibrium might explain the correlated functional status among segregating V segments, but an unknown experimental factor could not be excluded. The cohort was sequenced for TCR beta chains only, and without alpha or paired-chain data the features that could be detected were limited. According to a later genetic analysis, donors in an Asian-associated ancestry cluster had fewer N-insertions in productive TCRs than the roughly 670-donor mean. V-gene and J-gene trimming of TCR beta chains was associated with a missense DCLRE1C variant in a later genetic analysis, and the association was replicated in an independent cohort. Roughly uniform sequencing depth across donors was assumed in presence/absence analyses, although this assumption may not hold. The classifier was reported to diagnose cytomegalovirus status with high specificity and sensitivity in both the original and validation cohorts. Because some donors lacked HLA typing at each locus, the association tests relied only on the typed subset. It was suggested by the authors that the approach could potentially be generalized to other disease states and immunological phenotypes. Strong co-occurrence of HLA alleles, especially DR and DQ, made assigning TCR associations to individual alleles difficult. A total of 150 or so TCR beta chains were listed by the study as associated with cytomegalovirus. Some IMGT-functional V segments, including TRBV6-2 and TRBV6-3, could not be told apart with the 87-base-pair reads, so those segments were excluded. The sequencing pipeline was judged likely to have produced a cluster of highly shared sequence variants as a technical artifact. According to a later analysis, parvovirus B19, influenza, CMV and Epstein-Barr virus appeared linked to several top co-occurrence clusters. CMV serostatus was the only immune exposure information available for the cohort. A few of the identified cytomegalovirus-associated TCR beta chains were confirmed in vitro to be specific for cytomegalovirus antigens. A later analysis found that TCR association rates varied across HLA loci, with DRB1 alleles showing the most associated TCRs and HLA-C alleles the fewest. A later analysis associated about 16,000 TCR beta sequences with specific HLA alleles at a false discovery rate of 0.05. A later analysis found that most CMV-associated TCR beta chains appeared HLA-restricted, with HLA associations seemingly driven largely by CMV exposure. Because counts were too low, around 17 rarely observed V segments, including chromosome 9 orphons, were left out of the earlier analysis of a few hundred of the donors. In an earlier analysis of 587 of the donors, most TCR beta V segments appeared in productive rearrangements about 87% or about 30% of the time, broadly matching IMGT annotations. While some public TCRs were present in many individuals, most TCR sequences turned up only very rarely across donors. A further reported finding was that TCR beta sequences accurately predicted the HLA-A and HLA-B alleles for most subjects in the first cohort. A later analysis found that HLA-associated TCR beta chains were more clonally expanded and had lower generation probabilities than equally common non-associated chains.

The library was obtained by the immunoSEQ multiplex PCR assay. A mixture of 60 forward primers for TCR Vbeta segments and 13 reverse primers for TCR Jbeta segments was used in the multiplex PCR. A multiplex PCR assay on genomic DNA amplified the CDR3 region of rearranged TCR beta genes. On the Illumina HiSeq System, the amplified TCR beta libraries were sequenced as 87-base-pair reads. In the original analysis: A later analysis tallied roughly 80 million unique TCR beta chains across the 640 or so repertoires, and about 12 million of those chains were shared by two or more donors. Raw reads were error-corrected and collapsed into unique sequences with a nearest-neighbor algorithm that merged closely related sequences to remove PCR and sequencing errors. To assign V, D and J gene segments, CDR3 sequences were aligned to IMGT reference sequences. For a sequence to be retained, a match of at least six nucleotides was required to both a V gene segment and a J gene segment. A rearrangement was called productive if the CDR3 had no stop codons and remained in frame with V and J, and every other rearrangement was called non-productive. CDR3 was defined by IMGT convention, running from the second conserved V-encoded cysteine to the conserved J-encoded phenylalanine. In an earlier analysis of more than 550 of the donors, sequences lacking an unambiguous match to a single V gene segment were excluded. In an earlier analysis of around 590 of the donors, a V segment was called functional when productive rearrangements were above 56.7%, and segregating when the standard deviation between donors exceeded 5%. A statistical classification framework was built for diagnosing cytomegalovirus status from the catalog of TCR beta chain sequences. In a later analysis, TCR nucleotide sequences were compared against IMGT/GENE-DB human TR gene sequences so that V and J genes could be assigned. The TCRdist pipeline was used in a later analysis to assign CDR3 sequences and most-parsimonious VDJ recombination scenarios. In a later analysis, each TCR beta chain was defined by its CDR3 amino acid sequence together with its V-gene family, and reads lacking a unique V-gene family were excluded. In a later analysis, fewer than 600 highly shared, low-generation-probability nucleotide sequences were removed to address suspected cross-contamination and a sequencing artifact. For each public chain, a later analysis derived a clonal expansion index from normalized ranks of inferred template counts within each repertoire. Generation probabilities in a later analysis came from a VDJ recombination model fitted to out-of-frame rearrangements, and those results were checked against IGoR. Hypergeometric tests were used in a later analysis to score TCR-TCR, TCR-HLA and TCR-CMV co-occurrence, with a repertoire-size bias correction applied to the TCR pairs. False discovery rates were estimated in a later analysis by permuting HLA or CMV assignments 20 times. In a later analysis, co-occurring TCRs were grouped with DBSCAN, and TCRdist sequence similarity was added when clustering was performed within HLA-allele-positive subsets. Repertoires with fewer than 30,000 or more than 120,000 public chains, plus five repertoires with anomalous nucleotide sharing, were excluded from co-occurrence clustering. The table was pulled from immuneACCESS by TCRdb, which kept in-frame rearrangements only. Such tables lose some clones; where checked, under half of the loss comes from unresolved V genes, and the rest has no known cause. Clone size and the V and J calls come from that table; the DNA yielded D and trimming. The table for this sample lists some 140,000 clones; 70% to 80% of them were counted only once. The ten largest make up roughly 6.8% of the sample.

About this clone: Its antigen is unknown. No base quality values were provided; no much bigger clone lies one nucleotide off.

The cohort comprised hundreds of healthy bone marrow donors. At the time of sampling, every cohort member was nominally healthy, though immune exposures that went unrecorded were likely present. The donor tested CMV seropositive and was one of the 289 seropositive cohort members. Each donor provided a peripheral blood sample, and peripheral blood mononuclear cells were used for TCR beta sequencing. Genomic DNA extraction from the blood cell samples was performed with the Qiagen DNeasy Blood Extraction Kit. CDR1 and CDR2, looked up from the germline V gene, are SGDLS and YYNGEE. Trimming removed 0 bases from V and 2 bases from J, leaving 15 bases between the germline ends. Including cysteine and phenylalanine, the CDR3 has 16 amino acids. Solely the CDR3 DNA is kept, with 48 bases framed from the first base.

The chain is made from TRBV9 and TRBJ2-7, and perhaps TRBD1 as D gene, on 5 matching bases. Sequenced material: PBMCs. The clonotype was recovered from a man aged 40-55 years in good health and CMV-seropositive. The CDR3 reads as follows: CASSVEAQGPPYEQYF. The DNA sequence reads TGTGCCAGCAGCGTAGAAGCGCAGGGCCCTCCCTACGAGCAGTACTTC.